What follows is one TCR beta chain and its context. This record comes from a study of blood T cell repertoires in COVID-19. At the level of the study: COVID-19 samples, acute and convalescent, were from the United States, Italy and Spain. PBMCs, B-cell-depleted T cells, or T cells provided the cDNA or gDNA that made up the material.

The CDR3 runs to 19 residues. Germline CDR1 is SGHVS and CDR2 is FNYEAQ. J gave up 6 bases and V 4 bases, and 19 bases lay outside the gene matches. Per the study methods: Reference gene primer amplification gave estimated nucleated cell counts. Assay: immunoSEQ multiplex PCR; the TCRdb copy retains only in-frame clones and omits some. V and J calls plus clone size are reproduced from that table; the DNA served to infer D and trimming. The data contain 100,000 to 150,000 clones, about four fifths of them singletons. The chain recombines TRBV7-6 with TRBJ2-3; 10 nucleotides align to TRBD2. Material for sequencing was peripheral blood. The sequence was obtained from a man aged 40-50 years with active or convalescent COVID-19. The CDR3 nucleotides read TGTGCCAGCAGCTCCCCACTCGGGCTAGCGGGAGAGACAGGGGATACGCAGTATTTT. This codes for CASSSPLGLAGETGDTQYF.